The source of this TCR beta chain is a study of blood T cell repertoires in COVID-19. Germline V gene sequence: CDR1 LGHDT, CDR2 YNNKEL (reference sequence). Deletions cut 4 bases from V and 2 bases from J, with 6 bases between. This CDR3 contains 12 residues. Generated by immunoSEQ multiplex PCR, the TCRdb table keeps only in-frame clones and is missing some. The sample includes some 190,000 clones, 70% to 90% seen only once; the top ten take about 4.4%. The sample comprised peripheral blood. The chain joins TRBV3-1 (or the pseudogene TRBV3-2) to TRBJ2-7, with D hard to call. This TCR was recovered from a human donor in a cohort sampled during active COVID-19. The CDR3 sequence: CASSLTTYEQYF. CDR3 DNA sequence: TGTGCCAGCAGCCTTACAACCTACGAGCAGTACTTC.